This TCR beta chain derives from a study of shared clonotypes between healthy human individuals. Whole-study results and caveats: Naive subsets usually exceeded memory subsets in estimated richness. The naive CD4 repertoires of a few donors were compared, and approximately 5% of clonotypes were shared.

The CDR3 contains 15 residues. The germline gives CDR1 MDHEN, CDR2 SYDVKM. V lost 1 base, J lost 1 base, and 11 bases lay in between. CD45RO+ cells went into CD8 memory alongside CCR7-negative CD45RA+ TemRA cells. Here immunoSEQ multiplex PCR was the method, and the copy in TCRdb shows in-frame clones only, minus some. The data hold 100,000 or so clones, with 68% observed a single time. Note on this clone: What it binds is unknown.

The V call is TRBV28, the J call TRBJ2-7; TRBD2 is a possible D gene (5 bases). This receptor was taken from a woman between 25 and 40 years old in good health. Sequenced: memory CD8+ T cells sorted from blood. Subset noted: CD45RO+ cells pooled with CCR7-negative TemRA cells. The CDR3 DNA reads as TGTGCCAGCAGTTTATACGGGGATTGGTCCTACGAGCAGTACTTC. Its protein product is CASSLYGDWSYEQYF.